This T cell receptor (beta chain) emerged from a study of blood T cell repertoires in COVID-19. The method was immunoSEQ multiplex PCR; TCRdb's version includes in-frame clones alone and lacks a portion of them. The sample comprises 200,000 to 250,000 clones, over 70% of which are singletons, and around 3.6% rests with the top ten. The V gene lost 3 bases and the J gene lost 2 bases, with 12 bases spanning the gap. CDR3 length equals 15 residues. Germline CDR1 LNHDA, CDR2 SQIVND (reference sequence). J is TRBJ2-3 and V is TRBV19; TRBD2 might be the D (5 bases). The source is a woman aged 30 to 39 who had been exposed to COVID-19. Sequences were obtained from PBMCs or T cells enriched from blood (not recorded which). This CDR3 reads CASSMGSGSTDTQYF. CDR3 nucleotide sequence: TGTGCCAGTAGTATGGGAAGCGGATCCACAGATACGCAGTATTTT.